This record covers a single T cell receptor beta chain. Sequenced by immunoSEQ multiplex PCR; TCRdb stores in-frame clones only, minus some. Of roughly 80,000 clones listed, around nine tenths are singletons. These data originate in a study of blood T cell repertoires in COVID-19. Background on the study: The samples span acute and convalescent COVID-19 from the United States, Italy and Spain. The cDNA or gDNA used as material had been derived from T cells, B-cell-depleted T cells, or PBMCs.

The sequence was obtained from a woman of 80 years or more with acute or convalescent COVID-19. Input material: peripheral blood.

DNA for the CDR3: TGTGCCAGCAGCTTAGATCCTAGCGGGGGTACAGATACGCAGTATTTT. It translates to CASSLDPSGGTDTQYF. J is TRBJ2-3 and V is TRBV7-8, with 10 positions matching TRBD2. Losses at the gene ends were 1 base for V and 3 bases for J; bases not matched to a gene: 4. From germline, CDR1 is SGHVS and CDR2 FQNEAQ. This CDR3 is built from 16 residues.